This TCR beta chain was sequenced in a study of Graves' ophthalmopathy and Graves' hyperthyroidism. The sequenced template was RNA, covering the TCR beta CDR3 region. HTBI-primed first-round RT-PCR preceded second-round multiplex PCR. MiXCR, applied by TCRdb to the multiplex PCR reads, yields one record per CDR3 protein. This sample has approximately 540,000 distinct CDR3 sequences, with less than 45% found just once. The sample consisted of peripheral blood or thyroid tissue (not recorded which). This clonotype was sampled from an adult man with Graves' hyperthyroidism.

This chain's CDR3 is CASSPLAGVAEQYF. As DNA, the CDR3 is TGTGCCAGCAGTCCTCTAGCGGGAGTGGCCGAGCAGTACTTC. The chain is built from TRBV6-2 or TRBV6-3 and TRBJ2-7, with 10 bases fitting TRBD2. J was trimmed by 6 bases and V by 5 bases; bases with no gene match: 7. This CDR3 contains 14 residues. The germline CDR1 and CDR2 sequences are MNHEY and SVGEGT.